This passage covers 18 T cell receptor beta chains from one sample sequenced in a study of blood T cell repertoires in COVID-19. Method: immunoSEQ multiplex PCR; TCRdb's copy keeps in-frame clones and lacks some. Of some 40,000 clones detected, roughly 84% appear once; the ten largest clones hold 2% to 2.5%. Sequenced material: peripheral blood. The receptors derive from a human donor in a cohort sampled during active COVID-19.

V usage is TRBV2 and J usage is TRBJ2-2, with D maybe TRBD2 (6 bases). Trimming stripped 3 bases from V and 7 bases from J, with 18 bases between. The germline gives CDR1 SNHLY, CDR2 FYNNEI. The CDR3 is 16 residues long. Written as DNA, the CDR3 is TGTGCCAGCAGTGATTTCGATGGCGGGAAGATCGGGGAGCTGTTTTTT. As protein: CASSDFDGGKIGELFF.

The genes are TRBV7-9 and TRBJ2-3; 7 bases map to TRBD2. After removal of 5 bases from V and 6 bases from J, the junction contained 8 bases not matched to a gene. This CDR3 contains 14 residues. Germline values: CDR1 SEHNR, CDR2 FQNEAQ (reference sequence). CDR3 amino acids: CASSPEAGVDTQYF. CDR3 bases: TGTGCCAGCAGCCCAGAGGCGGGGGTGGATACGCAGTATTTT.

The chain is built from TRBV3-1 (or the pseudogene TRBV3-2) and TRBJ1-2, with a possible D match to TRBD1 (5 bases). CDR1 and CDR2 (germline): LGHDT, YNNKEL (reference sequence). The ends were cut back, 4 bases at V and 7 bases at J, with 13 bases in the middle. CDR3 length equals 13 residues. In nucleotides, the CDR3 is TGTGCCAGCAGCCTTCAGGGATCGGGTGGCTACACCTTC. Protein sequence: CASSLQGSGGYTF.

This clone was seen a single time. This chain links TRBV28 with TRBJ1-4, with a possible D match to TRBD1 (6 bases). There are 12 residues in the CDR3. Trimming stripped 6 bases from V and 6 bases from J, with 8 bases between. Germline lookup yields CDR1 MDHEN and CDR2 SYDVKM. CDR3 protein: CASSRGDEKLFF. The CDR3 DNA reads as TGTGCCAGCAGCAGGGGTGATGAAAAACTGTTTTTT.

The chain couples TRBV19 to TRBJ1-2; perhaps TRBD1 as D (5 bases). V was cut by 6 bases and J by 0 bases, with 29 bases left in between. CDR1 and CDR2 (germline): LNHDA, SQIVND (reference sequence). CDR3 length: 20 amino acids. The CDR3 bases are TGTGCCAGTAGGCCCGGGGCAGCCGGGGAGGACACCCTCCCTAACTATGGCTACACCTTC. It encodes CASRPGAAGEDTLPNYGYTF. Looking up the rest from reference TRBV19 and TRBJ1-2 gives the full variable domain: DGGITQSPKYLFRKEGQNVTLSCEQNLNHDAMYWYRQDPGQGLRLIYYSQIVNDFQKGDIAEGYSVSREKKESFPLTVTSAQKNPTAFYLCASRPGAAGEDTLPNYGYTFGSGTRLTVV.

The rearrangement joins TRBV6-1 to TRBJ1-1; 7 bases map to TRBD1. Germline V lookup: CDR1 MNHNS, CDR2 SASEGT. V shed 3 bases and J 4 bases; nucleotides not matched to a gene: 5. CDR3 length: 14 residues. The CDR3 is CASSDWQGGTEAFF. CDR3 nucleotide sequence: TGTGCCAGCAGTGATTGGCAGGGGGGCACTGAAGCTTTCTTT.

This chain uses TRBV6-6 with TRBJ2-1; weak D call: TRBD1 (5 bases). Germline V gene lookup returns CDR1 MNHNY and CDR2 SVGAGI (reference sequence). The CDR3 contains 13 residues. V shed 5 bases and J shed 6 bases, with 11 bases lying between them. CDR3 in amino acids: CASSRQGSNEQFF. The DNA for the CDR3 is TGTGCCAGCAGTCGGCAGGGCAGCAATGAGCAGTTCTTC.

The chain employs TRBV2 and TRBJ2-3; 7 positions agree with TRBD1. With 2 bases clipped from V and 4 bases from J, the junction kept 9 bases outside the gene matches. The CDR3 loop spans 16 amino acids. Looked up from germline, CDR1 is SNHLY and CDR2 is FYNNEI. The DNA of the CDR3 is TGTGCCAGCAGTGAATTGACAGGGCCTTGGTCAGATACGCAGTATTTT. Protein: CASSELTGPWSDTQYF.

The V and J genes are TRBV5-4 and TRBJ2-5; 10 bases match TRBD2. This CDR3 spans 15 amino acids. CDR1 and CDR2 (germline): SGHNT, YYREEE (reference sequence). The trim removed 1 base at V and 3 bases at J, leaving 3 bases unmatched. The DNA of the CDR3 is TGTGCCAGCAGCTTGTGGCTAGCGGGGGAAGAGACCCAGTACTTC. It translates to CASSLWLAGEETQYF.

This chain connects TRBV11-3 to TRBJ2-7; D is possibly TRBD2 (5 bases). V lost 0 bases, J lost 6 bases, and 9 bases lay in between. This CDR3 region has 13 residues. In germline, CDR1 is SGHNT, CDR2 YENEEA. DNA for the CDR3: TGTGCCAGCAGCTTAGATTTTGCGGGCGAGCAGTACTTC. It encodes CASSLDFAGEQYF.

The CDR3 bases are TGTGCCAGCCGGAGGGAACAGCATCAGCCCCAGCATTTT. Residues: CASRREQHQPQHF. This sequence joins TRBV12-3 or TRBV12-4 and TRBJ1-5; D uncertain. V lost 8 bases to trimming and J lost 5 bases, with 13 bases between them. CDR3 length: 13 residues.

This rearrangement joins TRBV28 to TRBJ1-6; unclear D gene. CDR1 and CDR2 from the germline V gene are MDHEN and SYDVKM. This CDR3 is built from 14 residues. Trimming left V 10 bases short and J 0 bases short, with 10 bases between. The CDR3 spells CANAEFSYNSPLHF. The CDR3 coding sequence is TGTGCCAATGCAGAATTCTCCTATAATTCACCCCTCCACTTT.

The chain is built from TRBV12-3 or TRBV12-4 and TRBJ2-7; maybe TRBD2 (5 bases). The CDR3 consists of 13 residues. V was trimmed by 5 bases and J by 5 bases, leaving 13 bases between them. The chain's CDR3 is CASSPVEADEQYF. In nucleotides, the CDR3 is TGTGCCAGCAGTCCCGTGGAGGCCGACGAGCAGTACTTC.

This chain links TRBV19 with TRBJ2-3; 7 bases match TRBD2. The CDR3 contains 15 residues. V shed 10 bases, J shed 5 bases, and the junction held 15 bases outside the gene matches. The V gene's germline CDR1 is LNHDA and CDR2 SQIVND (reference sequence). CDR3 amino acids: CATTHPGGGKDTQYF. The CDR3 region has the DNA TGTGCCACTACTCACCCCGGCGGGGGTAAAGATACGCAGTATTTT.

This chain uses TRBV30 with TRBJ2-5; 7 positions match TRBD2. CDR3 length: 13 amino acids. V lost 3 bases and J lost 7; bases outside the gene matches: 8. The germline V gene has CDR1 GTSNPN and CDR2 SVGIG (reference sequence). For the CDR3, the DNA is TGTGCCTGGAGCCCACTAGCGTTTGGGACCCAGTACTTC. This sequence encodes CAWSPLAFGTQYF. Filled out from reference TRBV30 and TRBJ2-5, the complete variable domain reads SQTIHQWPATLVQPVGSPLSLECTVEGTSNPNLYWYRQAAGRGLQLLFYSVGIGQISSEVPQNLSASRPQDRQFILSSKKLLLSDSGFYLCAWSPLAFGTQYFGPGTRLLVL.

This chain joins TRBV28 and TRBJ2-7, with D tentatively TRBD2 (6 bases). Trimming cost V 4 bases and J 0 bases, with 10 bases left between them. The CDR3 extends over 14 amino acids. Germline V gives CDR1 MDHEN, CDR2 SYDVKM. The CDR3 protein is CASSSAGHSYEQYF. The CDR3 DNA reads TGTGCCAGCAGTTCGGCGGGGCACTCCTACGAGCAGTACTTC.

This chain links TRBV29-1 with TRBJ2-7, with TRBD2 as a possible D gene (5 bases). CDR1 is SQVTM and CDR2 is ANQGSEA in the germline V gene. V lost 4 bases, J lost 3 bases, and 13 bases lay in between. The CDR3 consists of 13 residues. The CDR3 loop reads CSVGSGVGYEQYF. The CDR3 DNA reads TGCAGCGTTGGATCCGGGGTAGGCTACGAGCAGTACTTC.

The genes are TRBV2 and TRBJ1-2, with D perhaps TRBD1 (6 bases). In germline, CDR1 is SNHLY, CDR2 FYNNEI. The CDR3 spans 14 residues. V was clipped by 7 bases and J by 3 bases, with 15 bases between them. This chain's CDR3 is CASNAGDWDYGYTF. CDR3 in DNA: TGTGCCAGCAACGCAGGGGATTGGGACTATGGCTACACCTTC.